This T cell receptor beta chain was captured by sequencing in a study of blood T cells in healthy people across ages. Combining a sample-barcoded 5' primer with a J-beta primer mix, a second PCR ran for 7 to 11 cycles. TCRdb re-derived calls from the 5' RACE reads in MiXCR, one entry per CDR3 protein. Of some 1.1 million distinct CDR3 sequences in the sample, more than 30% are singletons; the top ten hold around 13%. V gave up 4 bases and J gave up 4 bases, with 14 bases separating them. CDR1 KGHDR and CDR2 SFDVKD come from the germline V gene. The CDR3 length is 15 residues. The chain is built from TRBV24-1 and TRBJ2-3; D is uncertain. The TCR originated in a man between 18 and 29 years old in good health. Sequenced: blood. CDR3 in amino acids: CATSDHPRRPDTQYF. CDR3 DNA sequence: TGTGCCACCAGTGACCATCCCCGACGCCCAGATACGCAGTATTTT.